These 30 T cell receptor beta chains came from one sample sequenced in a study of T cells after yellow fever vaccination. TCRdb fed the 5' RACE reads into MiXCR, producing one record per CDR3 protein. The sample lists a few hundred thousand distinct CDR3 sequences, roughly 9% occurring once. Specimen: CD4+ T cells sorted from PBMCs, collected 5 days after the yellow fever booster vaccination. Receptors originate from a man younger than 35 who received the YFV17D yellow fever vaccine.

V is TRBV24-1 and J is TRBJ1-2; D not resolved. From germline, CDR1 is KGHDR and CDR2 SFDVKD. The length of the CDR3 is 13 residues. The DNA for the CDR3 is TGTGGACGGTTGGGTCCCGTCTACCATGGCTACACCTTC. The encoded protein is CGRLGPVYHGYTF.

This clonotype was picked up a small number of times. In nucleotides, the CDR3 is TGTGCCAGCAAGGGCTTGAGGGAACAGCCCCAGCATTTT. It codes for CASKGLREQPQHF. The chain combines TRBV12-3 or TRBV12-4 with TRBJ1-5, with D hard to call. This CDR3 is built from 13 residues. The V end was cut by 7 bases, the J end by 7 bases, with 14 bases between.

This clonotype was recorded at least ten times. This chain joins TRBV12-3 or TRBV12-4 and TRBJ2-5; D possibly corresponds to TRBD1 (5 bases). This CDR3 has 13 amino acids. V lost 6 bases, J lost 1 base, and 9 bases lay in between. This CDR3 reads CASSKGPQETQYF. DNA for the CDR3: TGTGCCAGCAGCAAGGGGCCCCAAGAGACCCAGTACTTC.

A few counts support this clonotype. The rearrangement uses TRBV20-1 and TRBJ2-1; weak D call: TRBD2 (5 bases). The CDR3 length is 10 residues. Germline loops: CDR1 DFQATT, CDR2 SNEGSKA (reference sequence). The chain's CDR3 is CSQRGNEQFF. CDR3 DNA: TGCAGCCAACGGGGCAATGAGCAGTTCTTC.

The table lists this clonotype with a few counts. The chain recombines TRBV7-2 with TRBJ2-5; no firm D call. CDR1 SGHTA and CDR2 FQGNSA come from the germline V gene. The V end lost 4 bases, the J end lost 1 base, and 13 bases lay between the germline ends. The CDR3 contains 15 residues. This CDR3 is CASSSSRGRQETQYF. In DNA form, the CDR3 reads TGTGCCAGCAGCTCCAGCCGAGGTCGCCAAGAGACCCAGTACTTC.

V and J are TRBV4-3 and TRBJ2-7, with D unclear. The CDR3 spans 13 residues. Germline CDR1 LGHNA, CDR2 YSLEER. V dropped 1 base and J dropped 5 bases, with 9 bases sitting between them. The CDR3 here is CASSQAVRDEQYF. CDR3 bases: TGCGCCAGCAGCCAAGCGGTTAGGGACGAGCAGTACTTC.

The chain recombines TRBV10-2 with TRBJ2-5; D possibly uses TRBD1 or TRBD2 (6 bases each). This CDR3 contains 12 residues. CDR1 and CDR2 from the germline V gene are WSHSY and SAAADI. V was cut by 4 bases and J by 13 bases, with 16 bases left in between. The CDR3 bases are TGCGCCAGCAGTGCGGCCGGGGGCGGTCGGTACTTC. It specifies CASSAAGGGRYF.

This clonotype has more than one count but fewer than ten. V usage is TRBV6-2 or TRBV6-3 and J usage is TRBJ2-5; 8 nucleotides match TRBD2. CDR1 and CDR2 (germline): MNHEY, SVGEGT. The CDR3 runs to 17 residues. Trimming cost V 6 bases and J 5 bases; bases outside gene matches: 17. The CDR3 region is CASRARLAAPGGETQYF. The CDR3 DNA sequence: TGTGCCAGCAGGGCCCGACTAGCCGCACCGGGAGGGGAGACCCAGTACTTC.

This clonotype has at least ten counts. This chain connects TRBV7-9 to TRBJ2-1, with 11 positions matching TRBD2. In germline, CDR1 is SEHNR, CDR2 FQNEAQ (reference sequence). The CDR3 length is 18 residues. The V and J ends lost 2 bases and 0 bases, in that order; junction bases with no gene match: 6. The CDR3 DNA follows: TGTGCCAGCAGCTTACAACTAGCGGGGGCCGGCTCCTACAATGAGCAGTTCTTC. It translates to CASSLQLAGAGSYNEQFF.

The chain carries TRBV28 and TRBJ1-5; D not certain. There are 12 residues in the CDR3. Trimming removed 7 bases from V and 0 bases from J, with 4 bases in between. CDR1 and CDR2 (germline): MDHEN, SYDVKM. The CDR3 spells CASKYSNQPQHF. DNA of the CDR3: TGTGCCAGCAAATATAGCAATCAGCCCCAGCATTTT.

This clonotype turned up a few times. The chain recombines TRBV20-1 with TRBJ2-3; 14 bases agree with TRBD2. J lost 4 bases, V lost 2 bases, and 14 bases had no gene match. The CDR3 runs 19 residues. Germline V gives CDR1 DFQATT, CDR2 SNEGSKA (reference sequence). This CDR3 is CSARRGTSGGPARSDTQYF. For the CDR3, the DNA is TGCAGTGCTAGAAGAGGGACTAGCGGGGGTCCGGCGAGGTCAGATACGCAGTATTTT.

This clonotype showed up just a few times. The V gene is TRBV11-2, the J gene TRBJ2-3; a possible D gene is TRBD1 (5 bases). The germline CDR1 and CDR2 sequences are SGHAT and FQNNGV. V was shortened by 5 bases and J by 8 bases, with 20 bases between the two germline ends. The CDR3 is made up of 15 amino acids. CDR3 sequence (DNA): TGTGCCAGCAGCCAACAGGTTCCCCCCGGCGGTACGCAGTATTTT. Translation gives CASSQQVPPGGTQYF.

The chain is built from TRBV18 and TRBJ2-2; 7 bases line up with TRBD1. Germline V lookup: CDR1 KGHSH, CDR2 LQKENI. The CDR3 spans 15 residues. The trim removed 4 bases at V and 2 bases at J, leaving 4 bases unmatched. CDR3 in amino acids: CASSQTGVNTGELFF. CDR3 coding DNA: TGTGCCAGCTCACAAACAGGGGTTAACACCGGGGAGCTGTTTTTT.

This clonotype was detected only a few times. The V call is TRBV15, the J call TRBJ2-7, with a weak D call TRBD2 (7 bases). Per the germline V gene, CDR1 is LNHNV and CDR2 is YYDKDF (reference sequence). V gave up 4 bases and J gave up 0 bases, with 10 bases separating them. This CDR3 is 14 amino acids long. The DNA of the CDR3 is TGTGCCACCAGCAAGGGGGGGTCCTCCTACGAGCAGTACTTC. Encoded protein: CATSKGGSSYEQYF.

The rearrangement uses TRBV7-2 and TRBJ2-1; D remains unclear. The CDR3 runs 15 residues. From germline, CDR1 is SGHTA and CDR2 FQGNSA. V shed 4 bases and J shed 0 bases, with 10 bases lying between them. Written as DNA, the CDR3 is TGTGCCAGCAGCTCCTCGTCTGGCTCCTACAATGAGCAGTTCTTC. Its protein is CASSSSSGSYNEQFF.

This chain uses TRBV29-1 with TRBJ2-1, with 11 bases lining up with TRBD1. The CDR3 runs to 14 residues. Germline assignment: CDR1 SQVTM and CDR2 ANQGSEA. The V and J ends lost 4 bases and 4 bases, in that order; junction bases with no gene match: 3. Here the CDR3 reads CSVVGTGGYNEQFF. In DNA form, the CDR3 reads TGCAGCGTTGTGGGGACAGGGGGTTACAATGAGCAGTTCTTC.

The table lists this clonotype with many counts. This chain connects TRBV11-2 to TRBJ2-5; D not certain. Trimming left V 3 bases short and J 2 bases short, with 10 bases between. The CDR3 is made up of 14 amino acids. CDR1 and CDR2 from the germline V gene are SGHAT and FQNNGV. In DNA form, the CDR3 reads TGTGCCAGCAGCTTCCTGGCAGGACAAGAGACCCAGTACTTC. Amino acids: CASSFLAGQETQYF.

Many counts were recorded for this clonotype. This chain joins TRBV3-1 and TRBJ2-3; TRBD1 aligns across 12 bases. Germline CDR1 and CDR2: LGHDT and YNNKEL (reference sequence). This CDR3 contains 14 residues. Trimming at V came to 6 bases and at J to 4 bases, leaving 2 bases not matched to a gene. The CDR3 is CASSGTGGADTQYF. CDR3 nucleotides: TGTGCCAGCAGTGGGACAGGGGGCGCAGATACGCAGTATTTT.

This clonotype was observed many times. The chain couples TRBV5-1 to TRBJ2-1, with 8 bases that match TRBD2. Germline loops: CDR1 SGHRS, CDR2 YFSETQ. The J segment lost 5 bases and the V segment lost 2 bases, leaving 6 bases of the junction unmatched. CDR3 length: 15 amino acids. The CDR3 DNA reads TGCGCCAGCAGCTTCCAGCGGGGGAGCGACAATGAGCAGTTCTTC. It specifies CASSFQRGSDNEQFF.

The chain recombines TRBV18 with TRBJ1-1; no firm D call. The CDR3 loop spans 14 amino acids. Germline CDR1 reads KGHSH; CDR2 reads LQKENI. With 8 bases removed from V and 1 base from J, the gap between germline ends came to 14 bases. The CDR3 DNA is TGTGCCAGCGGCAGTTACTACGAGAACACTGAAGCTTTCTTT. Translating it yields CASGSYYENTEAFF.

This clonotype was counted at least ten times. This rearrangement joins TRBV4-3 to TRBJ2-7, with 11 bases identical to TRBD2. V lost 1 base to trimming and J lost 2 bases; unmatched junction nucleotides: 1. Germline V gene sequence: CDR1 LGHNA, CDR2 YSLEER. CDR3 length equals 15 residues. The CDR3 is CASSQALAGAYEQYF. The CDR3 coding sequence is TGCGCCAGCAGCCAAGCACTAGCGGGGGCCTACGAGCAGTACTTC.

This clonotype was counted a few times. V is TRBV7-6 and J is TRBJ2-5; the D gene is possibly TRBD2 (7 bases). The germline V and J ends were trimmed by 4 bases and 5 bases, with 20 bases remaining between them. Germline CDR1 is SGHVS and CDR2 is FNYEAQ. The length of the CDR3 is 16 residues. The CDR3, as DNA: TGTGCCAGCAGCTGGACAGACACGGGGGGCCGGGAGACCCAGTACTTC. Encoded protein: CASSWTDTGGRETQYF.

This clonotype ranks as medium-sized (0.01 to 0.1%). V gene TRBV24-1 combines with J gene TRBJ2-2, with D unresolved. The germline V gene has CDR1 KGHDR and CDR2 SFDVKD. The V end was cut by 3 bases, the J end by 3 bases, with 10 bases between. There are 15 residues in the CDR3. CDR3 in DNA: TGTGCCACCAGTGATACCCGGGCCGACACCGGGGAGCTGTTTTTT. Amino acid sequence: CATSDTRADTGELFF.

This clonotype was recorded a few times. The genes are TRBV20-1 and TRBJ1-1; D is possibly TRBD1 (6 bases). CDR1 DFQATT and CDR2 SNEGSKA come from the germline V gene (reference sequence). The ends were cut back, 0 bases at V and 0 bases at J, with 17 bases in the middle. There are 17 residues in the CDR3. The CDR3 DNA reads TGCAGTGCTAGAGAGCTGGGAGGGGGGGGATTGAACACTGAAGCTTTCTTT. Its protein product is CSARELGGGGLNTEAFF.

V and J are TRBV20-1 and TRBJ2-2, with TRBD2 matching over 9 bases. Germline trimming cut 6 bases from V and 8 bases from J; bases unmatched to any gene: 13. The CDR3 is 15 residues long. Germline assignment: CDR1 DFQATT and CDR2 SNEGSKA (reference sequence). The CDR3 bases are TGCAGTGCCCCAGACAGGGCTAGCGGGGCTGGGGAGCTGTTTTTT. Translation: CSAPDRASGAGELFF.

This clonotype was recorded a few times. The chain links TRBV7-3 to TRBJ2-1; D may be TRBD2 (6 bases). V was shortened by 5 bases and J by 4 bases, with 15 bases between the two germline ends. This CDR3 spans 15 amino acids. CDR1 SGHTA and CDR2 FQGTGA come from the germline V gene. The CDR3 coding sequence is TGTGCCAGCAGCCCGAGAGCGGGCCAATACAATGAGCAGTTCTTC. Protein: CASSPRAGQYNEQFF.

J is TRBJ2-4 and V is TRBV7-3, with 7 bases that match TRBD1. Trimming took 5 bases from V and 4 from J; bases not matched to a gene: 8. Germline CDR1 reads SGHTA; CDR2 reads FQGTGA. This CDR3 comprises 15 residues. CDR3 residues: CASSHIPGQKNIQYF. CDR3 nucleotide sequence: TGTGCCAGCAGCCACATACCGGGACAGAAAAACATTCAGTACTTC.

A few counts support this clonotype. The V gene is TRBV29-1, the J gene TRBJ2-7; D gene uncertain. Trimming cost V 6 bases and J 4 bases, with 13 bases left between them. This CDR3 is 12 amino acids long. Germline loops: CDR1 SQVTM, CDR2 ANQGSEA. The CDR3 loop is CSVAYSGYEQYF. The CDR3 bases are TGCAGCGTCGCTTATTCCGGTTACGAGCAGTACTTC.

This clonotype has just one count. At one boundary the junction diverges from the germline segment, which might be a read error. V is TRBV28 and J is TRBJ1-1; no definite D call. The CDR3 is made up of 11 amino acids. The germline V gene encodes CDR1 MDHEN and CDR2 SYDVKM. The CDR3 DNA reads as TGTGCCAGCTGTTTAACTGGTGAAGCTTTCTTT. Translated: CASCLTGEAFF.

This chain's CDR3 is CASSYSSLAGDFGTQYF. The DNA of the CDR3 is TGTGCCAGCAGTTACTCCAGCCTAGCGGGGGATTTTGGGACCCAGTACTTC. The rearrangement links TRBV6-5 to TRBJ2-5; 10 nucleotides agree with TRBD2. CDR3 length: 17 residues. V lost 0 bases and J lost 7; bases outside the gene matches: 11. Germline CDR1 and CDR2: MNHEY and SVGAGI.